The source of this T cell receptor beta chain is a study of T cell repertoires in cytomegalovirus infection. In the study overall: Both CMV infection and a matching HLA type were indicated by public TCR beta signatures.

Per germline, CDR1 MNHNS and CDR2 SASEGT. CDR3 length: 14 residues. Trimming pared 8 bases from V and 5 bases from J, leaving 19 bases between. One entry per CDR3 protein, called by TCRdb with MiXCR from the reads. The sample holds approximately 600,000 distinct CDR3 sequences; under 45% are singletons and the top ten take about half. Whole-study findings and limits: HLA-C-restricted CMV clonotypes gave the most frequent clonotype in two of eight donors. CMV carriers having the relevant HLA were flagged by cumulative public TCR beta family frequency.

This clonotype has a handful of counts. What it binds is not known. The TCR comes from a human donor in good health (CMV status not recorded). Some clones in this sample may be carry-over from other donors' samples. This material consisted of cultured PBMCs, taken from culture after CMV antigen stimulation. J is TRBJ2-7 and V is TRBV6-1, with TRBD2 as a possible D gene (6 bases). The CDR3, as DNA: TGTGCCAGCCGACCCTACGCCGGGAGAGACGAGCAGTACTTC. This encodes CASRPYAGRDEQYF.